One and the same sample provided the 9 T cell receptor beta chains below, sequenced in a study of breast tumors, draining lymph nodes, adjacent tissues. TCRdb independently ran MiXCR on the multiplex PCR reads; one entry per CDR3 protein. Altogether around 13,000 distinct CDR3 sequences are present, 45% to 50% being singletons, with the ten largest covering 40% to 50%. The sequenced sample consisted of tumor-adjacent breast tissue. These receptors were taken from a female donor with breast cancer. Some clones in this sample may be carry-over from other donors' samples.

This clonotype occurred once. This chain uses TRBV9 with TRBJ2-3; tentative D call: TRBD1 (6 bases). CDR1 is SGDLS, CDR2 YYNGEE, per germline. V was trimmed by 6 bases and J by 12 bases, leaving 23 bases between them. The CDR3 is 14 residues long. CDR3 sequence: CASTPVGGGKTQYF. CDR3 coding DNA: TGTGCCAGCACCCCCGTTGGTGGGGGCAAAACCCAGTATTTT.

This clonotype is termed medium-sized. This chain links TRBV18 with TRBJ2-7, with D possibly TRBD2 on 5 matching bases. Germline V gives CDR1 KGHSH, CDR2 LQKENI. The V end was cut by 3 bases, the J end by 3 bases, with 9 bases between. The CDR3 extends over 13 amino acids. As DNA, the CDR3 is TGTGCCAGCTCACCCGTCGGGGACTACGAGCAGTACTTC. This gives the protein CASSPVGDYEQYF.

The sample holds one count of this clonotype. This rearrangement joins TRBV5-1 to TRBJ2-2; D may match TRBD1 or TRBD2 (6 bases each). This CDR3 has 18 residues. Trimming left V 2 bases short and J 3 bases short, with 20 bases between. Germline CDR1 and CDR2: SGHRS and YFSETQ. CDR3 loop: CASSFTTDGGSDTGELFF. In nucleotides, the CDR3 is TGCGCCAGCAGCTTTACAACTGACGGGGGCTCGGACACCGGGGAGCTGTTTTTT.

Within the sample, this clonotype is medium-sized. The rearrangement links TRBV7-8 to TRBJ1-5; 7 positions agree with TRBD1. Germline V lookup: CDR1 SGHVS, CDR2 FQNEAQ. This CDR3 has 16 residues. V trimming: 0 bases; J trimming: 9 bases; junction bases outside the gene matches: 11. The CDR3: CASSLAGTAFMTPQHF. The DNA of the CDR3 is TGTGCCAGCAGCTTAGCGGGGACAGCGTTTATGACGCCCCAGCATTTT.

This clonotype was counted at least ten times. The chain employs TRBV7-3 and TRBJ2-3; 8 nucleotides agree with TRBD2. In germline, CDR1 is SGHTA, CDR2 FQGTGA. CDR3 length: 15 amino acids. V lost 1 base, J lost 6 bases, and 6 bases stayed unmatched. The CDR3 nucleotides are TGTGCCAGCAGCTTAAGCGGGAGGTTGGGGGATACGCAGTATTTT. Amino acids: CASSLSGRLGDTQYF.

By its share, this clonotype is medium-sized. This chain connects TRBV12-3 or TRBV12-4 to TRBJ2-7; TRBD2 aligns across 8 bases. The CDR3 spans 14 residues. V was clipped by 3 bases and J by 5 bases; unmatched bases: 6. In DNA, the CDR3 is TGTGCCAGCAGTTTGTCGGGAGGGCCCCACGAGCAGTACTTC. Translating gives CASSLSGGPHEQYF.

The chain joins TRBV5-1 to TRBJ2-7; 7 nucleotides line up with TRBD1. The CDR3 loop spans 15 amino acids. V gave up 4 bases and J gave up 8 bases; unmatched junction bases: 15. The V gene's germline CDR1 is SGHRS and CDR2 YFSETQ. The CDR3 sequence is CASSAGTVNHPQQYF. CDR3 DNA: TGCGCCAGCAGCGCCGGGACAGTTAATCACCCCCAGCAGTACTTC.

Ten or more counts support this clonotype. V gene TRBV5-8 combines with J gene TRBJ2-1, with a possible D match to TRBD2 (6 bases). V dropped 3 bases and J dropped 5 bases, with 18 bases sitting between them. Germline V lookup: CDR1 SGHTS, CDR2 YDEGEE. The CDR3 is 16 residues long. CDR3 loop: CASSWPNPEGNNEQFF. CDR3 DNA: TGTGCCAGCAGCTGGCCGAATCCGGAGGGGAACAATGAGCAGTTCTTC.

The rearrangement links TRBV12-3 or TRBV12-4 to TRBJ2-7, with 9 nucleotides matching TRBD2. The CDR3 has 15 residues. Trimming removed 1 base from V and 2 bases from J; junction bases left unmatched: 3. CDR3 nucleotide sequence: TGTGCCAGCAGTTTAGGGCTAGCGGGGACCTACGAGCAGTACTTC. It specifies CASSLGLAGTYEQYF.